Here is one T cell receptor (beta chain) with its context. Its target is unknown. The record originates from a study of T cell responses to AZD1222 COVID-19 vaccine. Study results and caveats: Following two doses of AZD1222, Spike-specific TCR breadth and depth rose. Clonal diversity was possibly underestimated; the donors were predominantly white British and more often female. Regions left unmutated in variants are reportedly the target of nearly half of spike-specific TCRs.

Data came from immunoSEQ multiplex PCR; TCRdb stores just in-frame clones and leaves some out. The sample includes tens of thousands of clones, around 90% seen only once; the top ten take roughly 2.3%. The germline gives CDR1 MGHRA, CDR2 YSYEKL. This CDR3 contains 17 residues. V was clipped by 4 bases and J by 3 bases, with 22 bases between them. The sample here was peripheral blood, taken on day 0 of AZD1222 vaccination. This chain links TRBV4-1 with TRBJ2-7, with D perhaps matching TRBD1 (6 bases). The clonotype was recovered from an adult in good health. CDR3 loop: CASSPVQGPSNLYEQYF. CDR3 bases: TGCGCCAGCAGCCCAGTACAGGGTCCATCTAACCTCTACGAGCAGTACTTC.